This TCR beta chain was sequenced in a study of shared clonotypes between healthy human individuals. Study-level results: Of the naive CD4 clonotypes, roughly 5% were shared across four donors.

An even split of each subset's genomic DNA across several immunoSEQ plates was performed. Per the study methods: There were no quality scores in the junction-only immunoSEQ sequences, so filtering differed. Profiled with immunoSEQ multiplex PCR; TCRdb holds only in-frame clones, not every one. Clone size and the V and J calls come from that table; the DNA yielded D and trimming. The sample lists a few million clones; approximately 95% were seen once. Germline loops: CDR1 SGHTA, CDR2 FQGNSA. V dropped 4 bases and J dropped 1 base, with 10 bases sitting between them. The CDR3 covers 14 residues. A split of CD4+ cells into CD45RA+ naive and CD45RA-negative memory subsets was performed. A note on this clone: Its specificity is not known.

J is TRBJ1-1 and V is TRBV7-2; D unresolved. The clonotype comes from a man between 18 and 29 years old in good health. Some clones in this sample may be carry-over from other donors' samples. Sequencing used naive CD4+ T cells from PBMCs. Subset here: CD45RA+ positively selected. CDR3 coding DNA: TGTGCCAGCAGCTATTTCGTCGAGAACACTGAAGCTTTCTTT. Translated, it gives CASSYFVENTEAFF.